Only a few counts were recorded for the clone carrying this T cell receptor (beta chain). Its specificity is not known. At the DNA level, this CDR3 is encoded by other sequences in the same sample as well. CDR1 MNHEY and CDR2 SMNVEV come from the germline V gene (reference sequence). Between the trimmed V and J ends, which lost 1 base and 5 bases, there was a span of 6 bases. This CDR3 has 13 residues. The sample originates from a study of T cell responses to AZD1222 COVID-19 vaccine. Overall study context: It was second doses at about 4 or about 12 weeks that were pooled. Overall study findings and caveats: Regions left unmutated in variants are reportedly the target of nearly half of spike-specific TCRs. Repertoire samples came only from after the peak T cell response. Seropositivity was recorded at baseline in only 6 or 7 AZD1222 recipients.

Profiling relied on immunoSEQ multiplex PCR, and the TCRdb table lists in-frame clones only, not all of them. This table holds 46,000 or so clones, 60% to 85% found once. This rearrangement joins TRBV27 to TRBJ1-5; tentative D call: TRBD1 (5 bases). The sequencing here drew on peripheral blood, taken on day 0 of AZD1222 vaccination. This clonotype was sampled from an adult in good health. CDR3 region: CASSLLGDQPQHF. CDR3 nucleotides: TGTGCCAGCAGTTTATTGGGGGATCAGCCCCAGCATTTT.